This paragraph reports one TCR beta chain. Its antigen is unidentified. Only in-frame clones appear in the TCRdb table, and some are missing; sequencing was by immunoSEQ multiplex PCR. The repertoire consists of about 26,000 clones, with roughly 90% occurring once and the leading ten covering over 3.5%. This sample was included in a study of T cells in localized non-small cell lung cancer. Study-level points and caveats: Median detection of top 100 tumor clones in adjacent lung was under 75 clones.

This CDR3 is built from 14 residues. Trimming pared 1 base from V and 10 bases from J, leaving 12 bases between. Germline-derived CDR1 and CDR2 are SGHDT and YYEEEE. The V and J genes are TRBV5-6 and TRBJ1-6, with D possibly matching TRBD1 (5 bases). The specimen was peripheral blood, collected before any cancer treatment. The sequence derives from a female donor older than 55 with stage II squamous cell lung carcinoma. The CDR3 sequence is CASSLRRGNSPLHF. The CDR3 DNA sequence: TGTGCCAGCAGCTTGAGAAGGGGCAACTCACCCCTCCACTTT.